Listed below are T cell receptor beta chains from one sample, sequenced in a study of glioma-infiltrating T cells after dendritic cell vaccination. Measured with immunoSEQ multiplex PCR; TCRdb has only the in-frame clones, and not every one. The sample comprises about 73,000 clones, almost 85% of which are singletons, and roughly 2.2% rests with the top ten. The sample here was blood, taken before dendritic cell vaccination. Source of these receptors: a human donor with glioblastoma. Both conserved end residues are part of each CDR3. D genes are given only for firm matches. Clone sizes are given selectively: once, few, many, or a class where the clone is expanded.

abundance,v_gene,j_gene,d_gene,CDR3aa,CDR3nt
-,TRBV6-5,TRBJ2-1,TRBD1,CASWGQSSYNEQFF,TGTGCCAGTTGGGGACAGAGCTCCTACAATGAGCAGTTCTTC
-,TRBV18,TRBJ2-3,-,CASSPSGSDTQYF,TGTGCCAGCTCACCAAGCGGCTCAGATACGCAGTATTTT
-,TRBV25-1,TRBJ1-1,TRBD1,CASSVEGALNTEAFF,TGTGCCAGCAGTGTGGAGGGGGCTCTGAACACTGAAGCTTTCTTT
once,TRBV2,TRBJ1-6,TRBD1,CAGGGQENSPLHF,TGTGCCGGAGGGGGACAGGAGAATTCACCCCTCCACTTT
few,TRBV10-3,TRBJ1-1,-,CAISEVWTAEAFF,TGTGCCATCAGTGAGGTATGGACAGCTGAAGCTTTCTTT
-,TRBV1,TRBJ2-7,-,CTSSQDRGVAYEQYF,TGCACCAGCAGCCAAGATCGGGGGGTTGCCTACGAGCAGTACTTC
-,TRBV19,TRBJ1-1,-,CASSPFDNRNTEAFF,TGTGCCAGTAGCCCGTTTGATAACAGGAACACTGAAGCTTTCTTT
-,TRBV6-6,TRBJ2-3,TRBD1,CASSYRTGADTQYF,TGTGCCAGCAGTTACAGGACAGGGGCAGATACGCAGTATTTT
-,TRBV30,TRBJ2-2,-,CAWSVLDNTGELFF,TGTGCCTGGAGTGTACTCGATAACACCGGGGAGCTGTTTTTT
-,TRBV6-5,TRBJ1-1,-,CASSYSSVGGTEAFF,TGTGCCAGCAGTTACTCTTCCGTGGGGGGCACTGAAGCTTTCTTT
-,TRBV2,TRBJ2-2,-,CASRAQGGNAGELFF,TGTGCCAGCAGGGCCCAGGGGGGTAACGCCGGGGAGCTGTTTTTT
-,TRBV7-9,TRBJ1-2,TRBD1,CASSLRDSPQRGYGYTF,TGTGCCAGCAGCTTACGGGACAGCCCCCAACGTGGCTATGGCTACACCTTC